The clone carrying this T cell receptor beta chain has more than one count but fewer than ten. TCRdb reanalysed the 5' RACE reads using MiXCR and keeps one entry per CDR3 protein. The table has hundreds of thousands of distinct CDR3 sequences, around 12% seen once. The record originates from a study of T cells after yellow fever vaccination. Trimming cost V 6 bases and J 3 bases, with 11 bases left between them. This CDR3 is built from 13 residues. Per germline, CDR1 DFQATT and CDR2 SNEGSKA (reference sequence). The sequences come from CD4+ T cells sorted from PBMCs, collected 15 days after the yellow fever booster vaccination. The receptor's source is a man in his late teens or twenties who received the YFV17D yellow fever vaccine. The chain uses TRBV20-1 and TRBJ1-4; D is perhaps TRBD1 (5 bases). CDR3 loop: CSATARANEKLFF. The CDR3, as DNA: TGCAGTGCAACCGCCAGGGCTAATGAAAAACTGTTTTTT.